This TCR beta chain was sequenced in a study of blood T cell repertoires in COVID-19. Study information: Samples representing acute and convalescent COVID-19 were sourced from the United States, Italy and Spain.

Profiling relied on immunoSEQ multiplex PCR, and the TCRdb table lists in-frame clones only, not all of them. This table has more than 110,000 clones, roughly 90% appearing once. This sequence originates from a man in his fifties with active or convalescent COVID-19. Sequenced input: peripheral blood.

The CDR3 reads CASSGGQGNYGYTF. CDR3 bases: TGTGCCAGCAGTGGGGGACAGGGGAACTATGGCTACACCTTC. J is TRBJ1-2 and V is TRBV6-6; 10 bases fit TRBD1. With V trimmed by 5 bases and J by 2 bases, 2 bases remained unmatched. CDR3 size: 14 residues. The germline V gene encodes CDR1 MNHNY and CDR2 SVGAGI (reference sequence).